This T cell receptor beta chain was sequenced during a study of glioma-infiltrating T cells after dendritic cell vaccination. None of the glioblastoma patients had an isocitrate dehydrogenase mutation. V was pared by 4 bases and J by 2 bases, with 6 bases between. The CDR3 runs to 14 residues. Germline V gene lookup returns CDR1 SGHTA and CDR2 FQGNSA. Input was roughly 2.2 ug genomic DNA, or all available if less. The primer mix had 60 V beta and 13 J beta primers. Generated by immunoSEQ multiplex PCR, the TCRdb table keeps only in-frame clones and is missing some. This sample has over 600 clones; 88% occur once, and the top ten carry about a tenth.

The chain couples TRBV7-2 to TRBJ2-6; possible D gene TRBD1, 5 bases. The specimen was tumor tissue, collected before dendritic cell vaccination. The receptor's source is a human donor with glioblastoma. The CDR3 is CASSSRAGANVLTF. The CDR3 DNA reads TGTGCCAGCAGCTCCAGGGCTGGGGCCAACGTCCTGACTTTC. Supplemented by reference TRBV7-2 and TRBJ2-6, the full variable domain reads GAGVSQSPSNKVTEKGKDVELRCDPISGHTALYWYRQSLGQGLEFLIYFQGNSAPDKSGLPSDRFSAERTGGSVSTLTIQRTQQEDSAVYLCASSSRAGANVLTFGAGSRLTVL.